These 24 T cell receptor beta chains were sequenced from one sample in a study of T-cell reconstitution after alpha-beta-depleted transplantation in children (dated by TCRdb to the mid-2010s). Libraries were prepared through PCR. The instrument given in TCRdb is Illumina HiSeq 2500. TCR library preparation used molecular barcoding, with unique molecular identifiers applied to normalize quantification of the TCRbeta repertoire. Using fastp trimming at Q25 and MiXCR clonotype assembly, TCRdb reanalyzed the public sequencing data and kept in-frame beta chains. Entries that share a CDR3 protein sequence are merged under the most common genes and DNA. This sample gives approximately 500,000 distinct CDR3 sequences in total; 25% to 30% of them show up just once. The top ten constitute about a third of the sample. Explained via the paper, the treatment or condition label denotes: allogeneic hematopoietic cell transplantation with graft depleted of TCRalphabeta T cells and CD19 B cells.

Source: PBMCs, taken before TCRalphabeta/CD19-depleted stem cell transplant. The receptors come from a boy in the first two years of life with Wiskott-Aldrich syndrome, due to receive a stem cell transplant.

The V call is TRBV7-2, the J call TRBJ2-7; TRBD2 is a possible D gene (6 bases). CDR1 is SGHTA, CDR2 FQGNSA, per germline. The V gene lost 4 bases and the J gene lost 3 bases, with 19 bases spanning the gap. The CDR3 totals 16 residues. The CDR3 region has the DNA TGTGCCAGCAGCTCCCGCGCGGGTAGCGGAGGCTACGAGCAGTACTTC. Residues: CASSSRAGSGGYEQYF.

This clonotype was seen a handful of times. This chain connects TRBV7-2 to TRBJ2-7, with TRBD2 matching over 7 bases. Germline V gene lookup returns CDR1 SGHTA and CDR2 FQGNSA. The length of the CDR3 is 14 residues. V gave up 5 bases and J gave up 3 bases; unmatched junction bases: 7. CDR3 sequence: CASSTTGGLYEQYF. In nucleotides, the CDR3 is TGTGCCAGCAGCACAACGGGGGGTCTCTACGAGCAGTACTTC.

The chain carries TRBV10-3 and TRBJ2-7; 7 bases line up with TRBD1. This CDR3 has 14 residues. J was trimmed by 0 bases and V by 6 bases; bases with no gene match: 5. Germline V gene sequence: CDR1 ENHRY, CDR2 SYGVKD. CDR3 in DNA: TGTGCCATCAGGAGACAGGGAAGCTCCTACGAGCAGTACTTC. Residues: CAIRRQGSSYEQYF.

The table lists this clonotype with a few counts. This chain uses TRBV27 with TRBJ1-1; D unclear. Between the trimmed V and J ends, which lost 1 base and 1 base, there was a span of 4 bases. Germline V gene sequence: CDR1 MNHEY, CDR2 SMNVEV (reference sequence). CDR3 length equals 13 residues. The CDR3 loop reads CASSLFWNTEAFF. The CDR3 coding sequence is TGTGCCAGCAGTTTATTCTGGAACACTGAAGCTTTCTTT.

A few counts support this clonotype. J is TRBJ1-6 and V is TRBV20-1; D not resolved. The CDR3 is 16 amino acids. V dropped 1 base and J dropped 0 bases, with 10 bases sitting between them. Germline V gene data show CDR1 as DFQATT and CDR2 as SNEGSKA (reference sequence). The CDR3 sequence is CSARGRRSSYNSPLHF. In nucleotides, the CDR3 is TGCAGTGCTAGAGGAAGGCGGAGCTCCTATAATTCACCCCTCCACTTT.

The gene calls are TRBV4-1 and TRBJ2-4; 15 nucleotides match TRBD2. With V trimmed by 1 base and J by 0 bases, 13 bases remained unmatched. The CDR3 covers 22 residues. Per the germline V gene, CDR1 is MGHRA and CDR2 is YSYEKL. The CDR3 sequence is CASSQVEVTGTSGRLAKNIQYF. CDR3 nucleotides: TGCGCCAGCAGCCAAGTGGAAGTTACGGGGACTAGCGGGAGGTTAGCCAAAAACATTCAGTACTTC.

In this sample, this clonotype turned up a few times. This chain uses TRBV5-5 with TRBJ2-5, with 15 bases fitting TRBD2. The V and J ends lost 3 bases and 5 bases, in that order; junction bases with no gene match: 8. Germline-derived CDR1 and CDR2 are SGHKS and YYEKEE (reference sequence). CDR3 length: 17 residues. In DNA form, the CDR3 reads TGTGCCAGCAGCTCCTGGACTAGCGGGAGGGCCGGGGAGACCCAGTACTTC. Its translation: CASSSWTSGRAGETQYF.

The chain links TRBV5-6 to TRBJ1-2; D perhaps matches TRBD1 (6 bases). V lost 1 base and J lost 2, with 9 bases in between. The CDR3 sequence is 14 residues long. Germline lookup yields CDR1 SGHDT and CDR2 YYEEEE. The CDR3 nucleotides read TGTGCCAGCAGCTTGTACACAGGGAACTATGGCTACACCTTC. This encodes CASSLYTGNYGYTF.

The chain couples TRBV24-1 to TRBJ2-3; 7 bases map to TRBD1. The CDR3 has 15 residues. With V trimmed by 3 bases and J by 0 bases, 2 bases remained unmatched. The germline CDR1 and CDR2 sequences are KGHDR and SFDVKD. CDR3 region: CATSDGTDSTDTQYF. CDR3 DNA: TGTGCCACCAGTGATGGGACAGATAGCACAGATACGCAGTATTTT.

At least ten counts were recorded for this clonotype. The chain couples TRBV5-1 to TRBJ1-1; no firm D call. Per germline, CDR1 SGHRS and CDR2 YFSETQ. With 4 bases removed from V and 1 base from J, the gap between germline ends came to 8 bases. CDR3 length: 13 amino acids. CDR3 sequence reads: CASSPQENTEAFF. The DNA of the CDR3 is TGCGCCAGCAGCCCTCAGGAGAACACTGAAGCTTTCTTT.

The V and J genes are TRBV5-1 and TRBJ2-4, with unresolved D. The CDR3 loop spans 16 amino acids. The ends were cut back, 0 bases at V and 0 bases at J, with 10 bases in the middle. Germline V CDR1 and CDR2: SGHRS, YFSETQ. CDR3 sequence: CASSLGGSLAKNIQYF. The DNA for the CDR3 is TGCGCCAGCAGCTTGGGTGGGTCCTTAGCCAAAAACATTCAGTACTTC.

The chain employs TRBV10-3 and TRBJ1-3, with 8 positions matching TRBD1. CDR1 is ENHRY and CDR2 is SYGVKD in the germline V gene. The CDR3 extends over 16 amino acids. After removal of 3 bases from V and 3 bases from J, the junction contained 7 bases not matched to a gene. In nucleotides, the CDR3 is TGTGCCATCAGTGATAGGGACAGGACGTATGGAAACACCATATATTTT. This sequence encodes CAISDRDRTYGNTIYF.

The V gene is TRBV5-1, the J gene TRBJ2-1, with 7 nucleotides matching TRBD2. V dropped 1 base and J dropped 7; count of bases not matched to a gene: 5. This CDR3 spans 14 amino acids. From germline, CDR1 is SGHRS and CDR2 YFSETQ. CDR3 DNA: TGCGCCAGCAGCTTGACTAGCGTGTGGAATGAGCAGTTCTTC. Its translation is CASSLTSVWNEQFF.

This clonotype was observed a few times. V gene TRBV7-2 combines with J gene TRBJ2-3; D is unresolved. Trimming removed 3 bases at V and 5 bases at J, with 9 bases between. Germline CDR1 is SGHTA and CDR2 is FQGNSA. The CDR3 spans 13 residues. CDR3 in DNA: TGTGCCAGCAGCTTCACTTTAAGAGATACGCAGTATTTT. This translates into CASSFTLRDTQYF.

This chain links TRBV5-1 with TRBJ2-7; 8 bases align to TRBD2. This CDR3 is 13 amino acids long. Germline values: CDR1 SGHRS, CDR2 YFSETQ. J gave up 5 bases and V 6 bases, and 7 bases lay outside the gene matches. The CDR3: CASKPSGRDEQYF. In DNA, the CDR3 is TGCGCCAGCAAACCTAGCGGGCGCGACGAGCAGTACTTC.

This clonotype has just a few counts. The V and J genes are TRBV6-1 and TRBJ2-5, with a possible D match to TRBD1 (6 bases). Germline CDR1 MNHNS, CDR2 SASEGT. Trimming cost V 2 bases and J 2 bases, with 12 bases left between them. The CDR3 covers 15 residues. Here the CDR3 reads CASSELVTGQETQYF. CDR3 DNA sequence: TGTGCCAGCAGTGAACTGGTGACAGGTCAAGAGACCCAGTACTTC.

The rearrangement links TRBV12-3 or TRBV12-4 to TRBJ2-7; D could derive from TRBD1 or TRBD2 (6 bases each). The germline V and J ends were trimmed by 5 bases and 7 bases, with 15 bases remaining between them. This CDR3 comprises 13 residues. CDR3 in amino acids: CASSHYRAGEQYF. For the CDR3, the DNA is TGTGCCAGCAGTCACTACAGGGCGGGGGAGCAGTACTTC.

This sequence joins TRBV15 and TRBJ2-1; the match to TRBD2 covers 12 bases. This CDR3 region has 16 residues. J was trimmed by 3 bases and V by 3 bases; bases with no gene match: 3. Germline assignment: CDR1 LNHNV and CDR2 YYDKDF (reference sequence). This CDR3 reads CATSRTSGRDYNEQFF. The CDR3 nucleotides are TGTGCCACCAGCAGGACTAGCGGGAGAGACTACAATGAGCAGTTCTTC.

This clonotype has a handful of counts. The chain joins TRBV12-3 or TRBV12-4 to TRBJ2-1, with 13 bases that match TRBD2. Trimming took 6 bases from V and 0 from J; bases not matched to a gene: 14. The CDR3 extends over 20 amino acids. DNA of the CDR3: TGTGCCAGCAGATCTCTAGCCGGGACTAGCGGGGCTAGCTCCTACAATGAGCAGTTCTTC. It translates to CASRSLAGTSGASSYNEQFF.

The count of this clonotype is one. The junction departs from the called germline gene at one end, perhaps through a read error. The V call is TRBV4-1, the J call TRBJ1-4, with D unclear. The germline CDR1 and CDR2 sequences are MGHRA and YSYEKL. The CDR3 covers 16 residues. CDR3: CASSQDGAGTNEKLFF. The CDR3 region has the DNA TGCGCCAGCAGCCAAGATGGCGCAGGAACTAATGAAAAGCTGTTTTTT.

The chain links TRBV5-1 to TRBJ2-2; D is undetermined. Germline V gene data show CDR1 as SGHRS and CDR2 as YFSETQ. V shed 2 bases and J shed 4 bases, with 6 bases lying between them. CDR3 length: 13 residues. CDR3 in DNA: TGCGCCAGCAGCTTTATTTTCACCGGGGAGCTGTTTTTT. Its translation: CASSFIFTGELFF.

The gene calls are TRBV5-1 and TRBJ2-7; TRBD2 agrees at 8 bases. V lost 4 bases, J lost 3 bases, and 9 bases stayed unmatched. CDR1 and CDR2 from the germline V gene are SGHRS and YFSETQ. The CDR3 sequence is 15 residues long. The CDR3 loop reads CASSPAGLALYEQYF. The DNA for the CDR3 is TGCGCCAGCAGCCCAGCAGGACTAGCTCTCTACGAGCAGTACTTC.

The gene calls are TRBV20-1 and TRBJ1-5, with a weak D call TRBD1 (6 bases). The CDR3 runs 13 residues. Per germline, CDR1 DFQATT and CDR2 SNEGSKA (reference sequence). V lost 5 bases to trimming and J lost 3 bases, with 11 bases between them. CDR3 protein: CSAGRDTNQPQHF. DNA of the CDR3: TGCAGTGCTGGCAGGGACACCAATCAGCCCCAGCATTTT.

The chain has TRBV24-1 and TRBJ1-1; 9 positions match TRBD1. Germline V lookup: CDR1 KGHDR, CDR2 SFDVKD. J lost 1 base, V lost 5 bases, and 4 bases had no gene match. The CDR3 sequence is 15 residues long. CDR3 residues: CATSAGQGRNTEAFF. Written as DNA, the CDR3 is TGTGCCACCAGTGCCGGACAGGGGCGGAACACTGAAGCTTTCTTT.